The 27 T cell receptor beta chains reported below all come from one sample, sequenced in a study of blood T cell repertoires in COVID-19. Assay used: immunoSEQ multiplex PCR; TCRdb lists only in-frame clones, some missing. The sample holds 39,000 or so clones, about four fifths seen once. Sequencing was carried out using peripheral blood. These receptors came from a man aged 40-50 years with active or convalescent COVID-19.

This clone was recorded at least ten times. The V and J genes are TRBV3-1 (or the pseudogene TRBV3-2) and TRBJ2-7, with 7 bases fitting TRBD1. This CDR3 comprises 14 residues. Germline V gene lookup returns CDR1 LGHDT and CDR2 YNNKEL (reference sequence). Losses at the gene ends were 4 bases for V and 6 bases for J; bases not matched to a gene: 9. In DNA form, the CDR3 reads TGTGCCAGCAGCCCAAAGGGACAGTTGGGCGAGCAGTACTTC. Amino acid sequence: CASSPKGQLGEQYF.

The chain combines TRBV28 with TRBJ1-1; no definite D call. Germline loops: CDR1 MDHEN, CDR2 SYDVKM. Trimming removed 10 bases at V and 11 bases at J, with 17 bases between. The CDR3 totals 11 residues. The CDR3 DNA follows: TGTGCCACCTCGGCCCGGCCCAGGGCTTTCTTT. It specifies CATSARPRAFF.

V and J are TRBV12-5 and TRBJ1-1; TRBD1 matches 9 bases. The CDR3 contains 16 residues. Germline V gene sequence: CDR1 LGHNT, CDR2 FRNRAP. V lost 3 bases, J lost 1 base, and 6 bases stayed unmatched. CDR3 nucleotide sequence: TGTGCTAGTGGTTTCCCCCTGGGACAGGGGAACACTGAAGCTTTCTTT. This sequence encodes CASGFPLGQGNTEAFF.

The chain is built from TRBV28 and TRBJ2-7; no clear D gene. The CDR3 loop spans 13 amino acids. CDR1 is MDHEN and CDR2 is SYDVKM in the germline V gene. Trimming took off 4 bases at V and 4 bases at J, with 11 bases between the two ends. The CDR3 sequence: CASSSGSLYEQYF. CDR3 in DNA: TGTGCCAGCAGTTCTGGCAGTTTATACGAGCAGTACTTC. The full variable domain, completed using reference TRBV28 and TRBJ2-7, is DVKVTQSSRYLVKRTGEKVFLECVQDMDHENMFWYRQDPGLGLRLIYFSYDVKMKEKGDIPEGYSVSREKKERFSLILESASTNQTSMYLCASSSGSLYEQYFGPGTRLTVT.

The rearrangement joins TRBV13 to TRBJ2-7; possibly TRBD1 for D (6 bases). The CDR3 has 15 residues. V lost 3 bases to trimming and J lost 6 bases, with 18 bases between them. Germline CDR1 PRHDT, CDR2 FYEKMQ (reference sequence). The CDR3: CASSFRGTTGSEQYF. The DNA for the CDR3 is TGTGCCAGCAGCTTTAGGGGGACCACGGGGTCCGAGCAGTACTTC.

The chain employs TRBV10-3 and TRBJ2-1, with 12 bases identical to TRBD2. The CDR3 totals 14 residues. The junction had 5 bases not matched to a gene; V was cut back by 7 bases and J by 7 bases. Germline V gives CDR1 ENHRY, CDR2 SYGVKD. In DNA, the CDR3 is TGTGCCATCACCGAGACTAGCGGGAGTAATGAGCAGTTCTTC. It is translated as CAITETSGSNEQFF.

On this clone itself: Sequence at one end of the junction differs from germline and may be a read error. V is TRBV7-9 and J is TRBJ2-2; 8 bases are shared with TRBD2. Germline V gives CDR1 SEHNR, CDR2 FQNEAQ (reference sequence). The CDR3 has 17 residues. Here the CDR3 reads CASSRRALAVNTGELFF. Written as DNA, the CDR3 is TGTGCCAGCAGTCGAAGGGCACTAGCGGTAAACACTGGGGAGCTGTTTTTT.

This chain links TRBV14 with TRBJ2-7, with TRBD1 matching over 7 bases. V trimming: 3 bases; J trimming: 1 base; junction bases outside the gene matches: 6. From germline, CDR1 is SGHDN and CDR2 FVKESK. This CDR3 has 15 amino acids. DNA for the CDR3: TGTGCCAGCAGCCAGGAAGGGACAGTATCCTACGAGCAGTACTTC. Its protein product is CASSQEGTVSYEQYF.

V usage is TRBV5-1 and J usage is TRBJ2-7; D unclear. Per germline, CDR1 SGHRS and CDR2 YFSETQ. The V end was cut by 2 bases, the J end by 1 base, with 10 bases between. The length of the CDR3 is 14 residues. In nucleotides, the CDR3 is TGCGCCAGCAGCTTACAGACGGAATCCTACGAGCAGTACTTC. This gives the protein CASSLQTESYEQYF.

This clone was counted only a few times. The V and J genes are TRBV5-1 and TRBJ1-6, with unresolved D. V dropped 6 bases and J dropped 0 bases, with 7 bases sitting between them. This CDR3 spans 14 amino acids. Germline V gene sequence: CDR1 SGHRS, CDR2 YFSETQ. Here the CDR3 reads CASTGSSYNSPLHF. The CDR3 DNA sequence: TGCGCCAGCACCGGGAGCTCCTATAATTCACCCCTCCACTTT.

The chain is built from TRBV7-2 and TRBJ2-4, with TRBD2 as a possible D gene (5 bases). CDR1 is SGHTA, CDR2 FQGNSA, per germline. The CDR3 is 16 residues long. The V end was cut by 1 base, the J end by 0 bases, with 10 bases between. This chain's CDR3 is CASSLEAALAKNIQYF. The DNA of the CDR3 is TGTGCCAGCAGCTTAGAAGCGGCCCTAGCCAAAAACATTCAGTACTTC.

A few counts support this clone. This chain's CDR3 is CASSLSHRNSPLHF. The DNA of the CDR3 is TGTGCCAGCAGCCTCTCACACAGAAATTCACCCCTCCACTTT. The chain links TRBV7-9 to TRBJ1-6; no clear D gene. Trimming removed 5 bases from V and 7 bases from J, with 12 bases in between. This CDR3 has 14 amino acids. Germline V gene sequence: CDR1 SEHNR, CDR2 FQNEAQ (reference sequence).

This clone has more than one count but fewer than ten. This chain connects TRBV28 to TRBJ1-1, with D possibly matching TRBD1 (6 bases). The CDR3 spans 15 residues. Germline V CDR1 and CDR2: MDHEN, SYDVKM. The V end was cut by 2 bases, the J end by 0 bases, with 10 bases between. The DNA of the CDR3 is TGTGCCAGCAGTTTAATACAGGGCATGAACACTGAAGCTTTCTTT. Translated: CASSLIQGMNTEAFF.

The rearrangement uses TRBV5-1 and TRBJ2-5; D possibly corresponds to TRBD1 (6 bases). V was trimmed by 6 bases and J by 0 bases, leaving 18 bases between them. CDR3 length: 16 residues. The V gene's germline CDR1 is SGHRS and CDR2 YFSETQ. The CDR3, as DNA: TGCGCCAGCACTAGAGGGGACACTCCTTACCAAGAGACCCAGTACTTC. The encoded protein is CASTRGDTPYQETQYF.

A word on this clone: The same CDR3 also results from other DNA sequences found in this sample. V is TRBV7-2 and J is TRBJ2-2, with a possible D match to TRBD2 (6 bases). Trimming pared 8 bases from V and 3 bases from J, leaving 13 bases between. The germline gives CDR1 SGHTA, CDR2 FQGNSA. The CDR3 consists of 14 residues. CDR3 sequence reads: CASQQLAHTGELFF. In DNA, the CDR3 is TGTGCCAGCCAGCAACTAGCCCACACCGGGGAGCTGTTTTTT. The full variable domain, its missing parts supplied by reference TRBV7-2 and TRBJ2-2, is GAGVSQSPSNKVTEKGKDVELRCDPISGHTALYWYRQSLGQGLEFLIYFQGNSAPDKSGLPSDRFSAERTGGSVSTLTIQRTQQEDSAVYLCASQQLAHTGELFFGEGSRLTVL.

The CDR3, as DNA: TGTGCCAGCACCAAACGGGGGAAAATTGACGAGCAGTACTTC. Translated, it gives CASTKRGKIDEQYF. The gene calls are TRBV6-5 and TRBJ2-7, with a possible D match to TRBD2 (6 bases). The V end was cut by 7 bases, the J end by 5 bases, with 18 bases between. The CDR3 runs to 14 residues. Germline CDR1 is MNHEY and CDR2 is SVGAGI.

CDR3 sequence (DNA): TGTGCCAGCAGACTAGCGGGGTCCTACGAGCAGTACTTC. It encodes CASRLAGSYEQYF. The genes are TRBV7-2 and TRBJ2-7; TRBD2 aligns across 10 bases. CDR3 size: 13 residues. Germline loops: CDR1 SGHTA, CDR2 FQGNSA. With V trimmed by 6 bases and J by 1 base, 0 bases remained unmatched. Based on the CDR3 plus reference TRBV7-2 and TRBJ2-7, the full variable domain is GAGVSQSPSNKVTEKGKDVELRCDPISGHTALYWYRQSLGQGLEFLIYFQGNSAPDKSGLPSDRFSAERTGGSVSTLTIQRTQQEDSAVYLCASRLAGSYEQYFGPGTRLTVT.

The rearrangement joins TRBV12-5 to TRBJ2-7, with D possibly TRBD1 on 5 matching bases. Germline CDR1 is LGHNT and CDR2 is FRNRAP. V was clipped by 2 bases and J by 5 bases, with 16 bases between them. The CDR3 is 15 amino acids. In DNA, the CDR3 is TGTGCTAGTGGTTTGAGGGGCCTATCCGGAGACGAGCAGTACTTC. Translation gives CASGLRGLSGDEQYF.

The CDR3: CASSPGGAWNTEAFF. The CDR3 DNA reads as TGTGCCAGCAGCCCAGGGGGCGCTTGGAACACTGAAGCTTTCTTT. The V and J genes are TRBV7-9 and TRBJ1-1, with TRBD1 matching over 8 bases. This CDR3 has 15 residues. The trim removed 5 bases at V and 1 base at J, leaving 6 bases unmatched. Germline values: CDR1 SEHNR, CDR2 FQNEAQ (reference sequence).

The chain recombines TRBV28 with TRBJ1-1; no clear D. Germline CDR1 MDHEN, CDR2 SYDVKM. Trimming removed 10 bases from V and 4 bases from J, with 16 bases in between. CDR3 size: 13 residues. The CDR3 sequence is CATRREIFTEAFF. The CDR3 nucleotides are TGTGCCACCCGGAGGGAAATCTTCACTGAAGCTTTCTTT.

This clone was counted between two and nine times. The chain uses TRBV11-2 and TRBJ1-2; 10 positions match TRBD1. The germline CDR1 and CDR2 sequences are SGHAT and FQNNGV. J gave up 7 bases and V 5 bases, and 4 bases lay outside the gene matches. There are 13 residues in the CDR3. The CDR3 here is CASSPGTGVGYTF. The CDR3, as DNA: TGTGCCAGCAGCCCGGGGACAGGGGTTGGCTACACCTTC.

This clone showed up just a few times. The chain carries TRBV6-5 and TRBJ1-6, with D perhaps matching TRBD1 (5 bases). The CDR3 sequence is 14 residues long. V was pared by 7 bases and J by 7 bases, with 14 bases between. Germline V gene data show CDR1 as MNHEY and CDR2 as SVGAGI. The CDR3 coding sequence is TGTGCCAGCAACCACAGGAGTGGGAATTCACCCCTCCACTTT. Translating it yields CASNHRSGNSPLHF.

The chain uses TRBV27 and TRBJ1-2; TRBD1 agrees at 8 bases. Germline CDR1 MNHEY, CDR2 SMNVEV (reference sequence). CDR3 size: 14 residues. V lost 5 bases, J lost 4 bases, and 6 bases stayed unmatched. In nucleotides, the CDR3 is TGTGCCAGCAGTCCCCTGGGGACAGGCTATGGCTACACCTTC. Translating gives CASSPLGTGYGYTF.

This sequence joins TRBV30 and TRBJ1-2; D uncertain. The germline V gene has CDR1 GTSNPN and CDR2 SVGIG (reference sequence). CDR3 length equals 12 residues. Trimming removed 4 bases at V and 3 bases at J, with 9 bases between. The CDR3 region has the DNA TGTGCCTGGACGAGAGATTACTATGGCTACACCTTC. Its protein product is CAWTRDYYGYTF.

The rearrangement links TRBV5-4 to TRBJ2-3, with D perhaps matching TRBD1 (6 bases). V was shortened by 7 bases and J by 1 base, with 16 bases between the two germline ends. The CDR3 runs to 15 residues. From germline, CDR1 is SGHNT and CDR2 YYREEE (reference sequence). The CDR3 bases are TGTGCCAGCGCGAAGTCGGGACACCGCACAGATACGCAGTATTTT. This gives the protein CASAKSGHRTDTQYF.

The chain combines TRBV7-2 with TRBJ2-1; D is possibly TRBD2 (5 bases). V lost 0 bases and J 7 bases, leaving 10 bases between the germline ends. CDR3 length: 14 residues. CDR1 and CDR2 (germline): SGHTA, FQGNSA. The CDR3 region has the DNA TGTGCCAGCAGCTTAGCGGGAGTTCGAAATGAGCAGTTCTTC. Translation: CASSLAGVRNEQFF. Filled out from reference TRBV7-2 and TRBJ2-1, the complete variable domain reads GAGVSQSPSNKVTEKGKDVELRCDPISGHTALYWYRQSLGQGLEFLIYFQGNSAPDKSGLPSDRFSAERTGGSVSTLTIQRTQQEDSAVYLCASSLAGVRNEQFFGPGTRLTVL.

The chain couples TRBV7-6 to TRBJ2-7; a weak D match, TRBD1 (5 bases). V gave up 1 base and J gave up 4 bases, with 8 bases separating them. The CDR3 contains 13 residues. Germline V lookup: CDR1 SGHVS, CDR2 FNYEAQ. CDR3 in DNA: TGTGCCAGCAGCTTAGTTAAGGGGTACGAGCAGTACTTC. Encoded protein: CASSLVKGYEQYF.